This T cell receptor beta chain was sequenced during a study of blood T cell repertoires in COVID-19. Study at large: The origin of the acute and convalescent COVID-19 samples was the United States, Italy and Spain. PBMCs, B-cell-depleted T cells, or T cells were the source of the cDNA or gDNA that made up the material.

Produced via immunoSEQ multiplex PCR; TCRdb's table is partial and in-frame only. The sample yields about 230,000 clones, around four fifths seen once. This sequence was found in an elderly woman with active or convalescent COVID-19. The sample comprised peripheral blood.

CDR3 protein: CASSQDGTMGTNEQFF. The CDR3 region has the DNA TGCGCCAGCAGCCAAGACGGGACAATGGGAACCAATGAGCAGTTCTTC. V is TRBV4-1 and J is TRBJ2-1, with D possibly matching TRBD1 (6 bases). Germline lookup yields CDR1 MGHRA and CDR2 YSYEKL. Trimming took off 0 bases at V and 6 bases at J, with 15 bases between the two ends. The length of the CDR3 is 16 residues.